Each of the 13 T cell receptor beta chains below was sequenced from the same sample in a study of CD8 T cells in ankylosing spondylitis. MiXCR, run by TCRdb on the 5' RACE reads, gives a single entry per CDR3 protein. This table holds 150,000 or so distinct CDR3 sequences, 8.5% to 10% found once. The specimen was blood, either unsorted or a sorted T cell fraction (not recorded which). The receptors were sampled from a female donor with ankylosing spondylitis or in good health (not recorded which).

The J gene is TRBJ2-1, the V gene TRBV11-2; TRBD2 agrees at 7 bases. The V segment lost 1 base and the J segment 5 bases; nucleotides outside the gene matches: 17. The CDR3 is 19 amino acids. Per the germline V gene, CDR1 is SGHAT and CDR2 is FQNNGV. CDR3 DNA: TGTGCCAGCAGCTTAGGGTGGGAGGCTAGCGGCCGACCGGACAATGAGCAGTTCTTC. It yields the protein CASSLGWEASGRPDNEQFF.

There are many counts of this clonotype. The CDR3 DNA reads as TGCAGTGCCGAGGGCCAGCGGGAGTTCCCAGATACGCAGTATTTT. Protein product: CSAEGQREFPDTQYF. This rearrangement joins TRBV20-1 to TRBJ2-3; 8 bases are a match to TRBD2. The length of the CDR3 is 15 residues. Looked up from germline, CDR1 is DFQATT and CDR2 is SNEGSKA (reference sequence). V gave up 6 bases and J gave up 4 bases; unmatched junction bases: 12.

This chain links TRBV4-3 with TRBJ1-1, with TRBD1 matching over 9 bases. With V trimmed by 5 bases and J by 5 bases, 3 bases remained unmatched. The germline V gene encodes CDR1 LGHNA and CDR2 YSLEER. The CDR3 runs 13 residues. Here the CDR3 reads CASSGGTGTEAFF. CDR3 coding DNA: TGCGCCAGCAGCGGAGGGACAGGGACTGAAGCTTTCTTT.

This clonotype turned up a few times. The chain has TRBV4-3 and TRBJ2-7; the match to TRBD2 covers 11 bases. This CDR3 is built from 17 residues. The germline gives CDR1 LGHNA, CDR2 YSLEER. J gave up 4 bases and V 0 bases, and 8 bases lay outside the gene matches. CDR3 region: CASSQDRRLAGSYEQYF. CDR3 in DNA: TGCGCCAGCAGCCAAGATAGGAGACTAGCGGGAAGTTACGAGCAGTACTTC.

The sample holds many counts of this clonotype. V usage is TRBV15 and J usage is TRBJ1-1, with unresolved D. Trimming cost V 5 bases and J 7 bases, with 14 bases left between them. The CDR3 spans 13 residues. CDR1 is LNHNV and CDR2 is YYDKDF in the germline V gene (reference sequence). Here the CDR3 reads CATSSSTGDEAFF. The CDR3 DNA reads as TGTGCCACCAGCTCATCGACTGGGGATGAAGCTTTCTTT.

This clonotype was found a few times. The chain links TRBV12-3 or TRBV12-4 to TRBJ2-1; 12 bases line up with TRBD2. CDR3 size: 16 residues. V trimming: 3 bases; J trimming: 4 bases; junction bases outside the gene matches: 4. The CDR3 DNA is TGTGCCAGCAGTTTGTTGACTAGCGGGGGTTACAATGAGCAGTTCTTC. Encoded protein: CASSLLTSGGYNEQFF.

This chain uses TRBV27 with TRBJ2-7; perhaps TRBD2 as D (5 bases). This CDR3 has 12 residues. The germline gives CDR1 MNHEY, CDR2 SMNVEV (reference sequence). CDR3: CASEGVGREQYF. CDR3 bases: TGTGCTTCAGAGGGAGTAGGAAGAGAGCAGTACTTC.

This clonotype was counted a few times. The chain is built from TRBV19 and TRBJ1-1; D is uncertain. Trimming removed 0 bases from V and 1 base from J, with 6 bases in between. CDR1 LNHDA and CDR2 SQIVND come from the germline V gene (reference sequence). The CDR3 consists of 14 residues. CDR3 amino acids: CASSIDIRNTEAFF. The CDR3, as DNA: TGTGCCAGTAGTATAGATATCCGGAACACTGAAGCTTTCTTT.

This clonotype appeared a few times. This chain uses TRBV12-3 or TRBV12-4 with TRBJ2-1; D gene uncertain. The CDR3 length is 15 residues. Trimming removed 6 bases at V and 0 bases at J, with 12 bases between. CDR3 residues: CASSPNYASYNEQFF. The CDR3 coding sequence is TGTGCCAGCAGCCCGAACTACGCCTCCTACAATGAGCAGTTCTTC.

This clonotype was seen a handful of times. The chain combines TRBV7-6 with TRBJ2-3; D may match TRBD1 or TRBD2 (5 bases each). Germline CDR1 SGHVS, CDR2 FNYEAQ. This CDR3 comprises 16 residues. V lost 1 base, J lost 0 bases, and 11 bases lay in between. The CDR3 protein is CASSLDGTLSTDTQYF. CDR3 nucleotides: TGTGCCAGCAGCTTAGACGGGACCCTAAGCACAGATACGCAGTATTTT. Together with reference TRBV7-6 and TRBJ2-3, the CDR3 gives the full variable domain: GAGVSQSPRYKVTKRGQDVALRCDPISGHVSLYWYRQALGQGPEFLTYFNYEAQQDKSGLPNDRFSAERPEGSISTLTIQRTEQRDSAMYRCASSLDGTLSTDTQYFGPGTRLTVL.

This sequence joins TRBV20-1 and TRBJ1-6; D gene uncertain. Germline V gives CDR1 DFQATT, CDR2 SNEGSKA (reference sequence). With 0 bases removed from V and 5 bases from J, the gap between germline ends came to 8 bases. The CDR3 consists of 14 residues. In DNA, the CDR3 is TGCAGTGCTAGAGAATCGGAAAATAATTCACCCCTCCACTTT. Amino acids: CSARESENNSPLHF.

This clonotype has only a few counts. The V gene is TRBV10-3, the J gene TRBJ1-2; 8 bases are a match to TRBD1. Trimming took 0 bases from V and 3 from J; bases not matched to a gene: 9. The CDR3 totals 17 residues. CDR1 ENHRY and CDR2 SYGVKD come from the germline V gene. CDR3 bases: TGTGCCATCAGTGAGTCCCCCTCGCCGACAGGGGACTATGGCTACACCTTC. Translated, it gives CAISESPSPTGDYGYTF.

The chain joins TRBV4-1 to TRBJ2-3; the D gene is possibly TRBD1 (6 bases). V was shortened by 1 base and J by 0 bases, with 17 bases between the two germline ends. Germline CDR1 MGHRA, CDR2 YSYEKL. This CDR3 region has 18 residues. The CDR3 reads CASSQGTEWGPSTDTQYF. Written as DNA, the CDR3 is TGCGCCAGCAGCCAAGGCACCGAATGGGGGCCTAGCACAGATACGCAGTATTTT.